The 18 T cell receptor beta chains below come from one sample, sequenced in a study of blood T cell repertoires in COVID-19. TCRdb keeps only in-frame clones here, not all; method: immunoSEQ multiplex PCR. This table holds some 200,000 clones, around 81% found once. The sequenced sample consisted of PBMCs or T cells enriched from blood (not recorded which). These receptors came from a woman aged 45-65 years with acute COVID-19.

This chain connects TRBV7-2 to TRBJ1-5; D remains unclear. The V gene lost 2 bases and the J gene lost 8 bases, with 7 bases spanning the gap. Germline assignment: CDR1 SGHTA and CDR2 FQGNSA. CDR3 length: 12 amino acids. The CDR3 DNA reads TGTGCCAGCAGCTTAACGAGCGAGCCCCAGCATTTT. Residues: CASSLTSEPQHF.

The chain links TRBV12-1 to TRBJ2-7; the D call in the table, TRBD1, was not verified against the DNA. TRBV12-1 is noted as a pseudogene. This CDR3 is built from 14 residues. This chain's CDR3 is CASSFAGQGDEQYF. The CDR3 coding sequence is TGTGCCAGCAGCTTTGCGGGACAGGGAGACGAGCAGTACTTC.

This clone was counted a few times. This rearrangement joins TRBV18 to TRBJ2-7; D possibly corresponds to TRBD2 (5 bases). With 7 bases removed from V and 2 bases from J, the gap between germline ends came to 21 bases. From germline, CDR1 is KGHSH and CDR2 LQKENI. The CDR3 runs to 16 residues. The CDR3 DNA reads as TGTGCCAGCTGCCGGGGTGCCGCTAAGGAGCCCTACGAGCAGTACTTC. Translated, it gives CASCRGAAKEPYEQYF.

V gene TRBV2 combines with J gene TRBJ1-6; possibly TRBD1 for D (5 bases). CDR1 and CDR2 from the germline V gene are SNHLY and FYNNEI. CDR3 length: 14 amino acids. With 3 bases removed from V and 10 bases from J, the gap between germline ends came to 13 bases. CDR3 nucleotide sequence: TGTGCCAGCAGTGACTCCAGGGCGCACTCACCCCTCCACTTT. It yields the protein CASSDSRAHSPLHF.

This clone was detected only a few times. The CDR3 loop is CASSPRPTENSGANVLTF. In DNA, the CDR3 is TGTGCCAGCAGCCCGCGTCCGACAGAGAACTCTGGGGCCAACGTCCTGACTTTC. The V and J genes are TRBV7-9 and TRBJ2-6, with TRBD1 as a possible D gene (5 bases). CDR1 and CDR2 (germline): SEHNR, FQNEAQ (reference sequence). This CDR3 has 18 amino acids. Trimming pared 5 bases from V and 0 bases from J, leaving 17 bases between.

The J gene is TRBJ2-1, the V gene TRBV18; the match to TRBD1 covers 9 bases. Unmatched junction bases numbered 9, after V lost 4 bases and J lost 8 bases. Germline CDR1 is KGHSH and CDR2 is LQKENI. The CDR3 has 15 residues. In DNA, the CDR3 is TGTGCCAGCTCACGAACAGGGGGCGCAGCTGATGAGCAGTTCTTC. As protein: CASSRTGGAADEQFF.

This CDR3 is CAIGQGLVEQYF. CDR3 nucleotides: TGTGCCATTGGACAGGGGCTCGTCGAGCAGTACTTC. V is TRBV10-3 and J is TRBJ2-7; 9 nucleotides align to TRBD1. V shed 9 bases, J shed 6 bases, and the junction held 6 bases outside the gene matches. This CDR3 is 12 amino acids long. Germline values: CDR1 ENHRY, CDR2 SYGVKD.

This clone was counted a few times. DNA of the CDR3: TGCGCCAGCAGCCCGAGGCTCTCAAATAACTATGGCTACACCTTC. It codes for CASSPRLSNNYGYTF. This rearrangement joins TRBV4-1 to TRBJ1-2; no clear D gene. Germline-derived CDR1 and CDR2 are MGHRA and YSYEKL. CDR3 length equals 15 residues. V was clipped by 4 bases and J by 1 base, with 13 bases between them.

This clone occurred many times. The rearrangement uses TRBV14 and TRBJ2-1; a possible D gene is TRBD2 (6 bases). V lost 1 base and J 2 bases, leaving 9 bases between the germline ends. Looked up from germline, CDR1 is SGHDN and CDR2 is FVKESK. The CDR3 is made up of 15 amino acids. CDR3 nucleotides: TGTGCCAGCAGCCAAGGGGGAGGTGCCTACAATGAGCAGTTCTTC. This sequence encodes CASSQGGGAYNEQFF. Supplemented by reference TRBV14 and TRBJ2-1, the full variable domain reads EAGVTQFPSHSVIEKGQTVTLRCDPISGHDNLYWYRRVMGKEIKFLLHFVKESKQDESGMPNNRFLAERTGGTYSTLKVQPAELEDSGVYFCASSQGGGAYNEQFFGPGTRLTVL.

This clone occurred a few times. The rearrangement joins TRBV19 to TRBJ2-7, with TRBD2 identical over 7 bases. The CDR3 loop spans 17 amino acids. Germline trimming cut 0 bases from V and 0 bases from J; bases unmatched to any gene: 8. Germline CDR1 and CDR2: LNHDA and SQIVND (reference sequence). In nucleotides, the CDR3 is TGTGCCAGTAGTATAGACCTAAAGCGGGGTAGCTCCTACGAGCAGTACTTC. This encodes CASSIDLKRGSSYEQYF.

The CDR3 bases are TGTGCCAGCAGCTTATTTGGAGGGGGGGCGGCAGAGACCCAGTACTTC. This translates into CASSLFGGGAAETQYF. The chain uses TRBV7-2 and TRBJ2-5; D perhaps matches TRBD2 (7 bases). CDR1 is SGHTA and CDR2 is FQGNSA in the germline V gene. The length of the CDR3 is 16 residues. With 2 bases removed from V and 4 bases from J, the gap between germline ends came to 17 bases.

The chain combines TRBV6-6 with TRBJ1-1, with D tentatively TRBD1 (6 bases). CDR3 size: 15 residues. V was pared by 2 bases and J by 1 base, with 11 bases between. Looked up from germline, CDR1 is MNHNY and CDR2 is SVGAGI (reference sequence). The CDR3 bases are TGTGCCAGCAGTTACGCAGGGGTAGGGAACACTGAAGCTTTCTTT. This gives the protein CASSYAGVGNTEAFF.

Here the CDR3 DNA reads TGTGCCAGCAGCTCCTTGGACGGGGGATGGTCCGAGCAGTACTTC. Its protein is CASSSLDGGWSEQYF. The rearrangement uses TRBV7-2 and TRBJ2-7, with D maybe TRBD2 (6 bases). The CDR3 length is 15 residues. Germline V gene sequence: CDR1 SGHTA, CDR2 FQGNSA. V was pared by 4 bases and J by 6 bases, with 19 bases between.

The chain recombines TRBV7-2 with TRBJ2-7, with TRBD1 identical over 8 bases. Per the germline V gene, CDR1 is SGHTA and CDR2 is FQGNSA. The CDR3 covers 15 residues. The V and J ends lost 5 bases and 0 bases, in that order; junction bases with no gene match: 6. The CDR3 DNA reads TGTGCCAGCAGCCCCGGACAGGGTAGCTCCTACGAGCAGTACTTC. This translates into CASSPGQGSSYEQYF. The variable domain in full, completed from reference TRBV7-2 and TRBJ2-7, reads GAGVSQSPSNKVTEKGKDVELRCDPISGHTALYWYRQSLGQGLEFLIYFQGNSAPDKSGLPSDRFSAERTGGSVSTLTIQRTQQEDSAVYLCASSPGQGSSYEQYFGPGTRLTVT.

The rearrangement joins TRBV28 to TRBJ2-7; D gene ambiguous. The V and J ends lost 1 base and 3 bases respectively, with 13 bases between them. There are 15 residues in the CDR3. From germline, CDR1 is MDHEN and CDR2 SYDVKM. The CDR3 region has the DNA TGTGCCAGCAGTTTATTGTCCCGGCGGTACTACGAGCAGTACTTC. This sequence encodes CASSLLSRRYYEQYF.

The CDR3 is CASSLVMAGTGQGAGEQYF. The CDR3 DNA follows: TGTGCCAGCAGCTTAGTTATGGCTGGTACGGGACAGGGGGCGGGTGAGCAGTACTTC. The gene calls are TRBV7-2 and TRBJ2-7; TRBD1 aligns across 12 bases. From germline, CDR1 is SGHTA and CDR2 FQGNSA. CDR3 length: 19 amino acids. The trim removed 1 base at V and 7 bases at J, leaving 17 bases unmatched. Looking up the rest from reference TRBV7-2 and TRBJ2-7 gives the full variable domain: GAGVSQSPSNKVTEKGKDVELRCDPISGHTALYWYRQSLGQGLEFLIYFQGNSAPDKSGLPSDRFSAERTGGSVSTLTIQRTQQEDSAVYLCASSLVMAGTGQGAGEQYFGPGTRLTVT.

Many counts were recorded for this clone. The gene calls are TRBV19 and TRBJ2-3; D might be TRBD1 (6 bases). The CDR3 contains 16 residues. Trimming pared 4 bases from V and 3 bases from J, leaving 17 bases between. Per the germline V gene, CDR1 is LNHDA and CDR2 is SQIVND (reference sequence). The DNA of the CDR3 is TGTGCCAGTAGTAGCCAACCGGGACACATAACAGATACGCAGTATTTT. This codes for CASSSQPGHITDTQYF. The full variable domain, rest sourced from reference TRBV19 and TRBJ2-3, is DGGITQSPKYLFRKEGQNVTLSCEQNLNHDAMYWYRQDPGQGLRLIYYSQIVNDFQKGDIAEGYSVSREKKESFPLTVTSAQKNPTAFYLCASSSQPGHITDTQYFGPGTRLTVL.

The chain is built from TRBV19 and TRBJ2-1, with a tentative D call TRBD1 (6 bases). The CDR3 runs 14 residues. Germline-derived CDR1 and CDR2 are LNHDA and SQIVND (reference sequence). The V end lost 4 bases, the J end lost 6 bases, and 13 bases lay between the germline ends. The CDR3 sequence is CASSRTGQFNEQFF. The CDR3, as DNA: TGTGCCAGTAGTAGAACGGGACAATTCAATGAGCAGTTCTTC.